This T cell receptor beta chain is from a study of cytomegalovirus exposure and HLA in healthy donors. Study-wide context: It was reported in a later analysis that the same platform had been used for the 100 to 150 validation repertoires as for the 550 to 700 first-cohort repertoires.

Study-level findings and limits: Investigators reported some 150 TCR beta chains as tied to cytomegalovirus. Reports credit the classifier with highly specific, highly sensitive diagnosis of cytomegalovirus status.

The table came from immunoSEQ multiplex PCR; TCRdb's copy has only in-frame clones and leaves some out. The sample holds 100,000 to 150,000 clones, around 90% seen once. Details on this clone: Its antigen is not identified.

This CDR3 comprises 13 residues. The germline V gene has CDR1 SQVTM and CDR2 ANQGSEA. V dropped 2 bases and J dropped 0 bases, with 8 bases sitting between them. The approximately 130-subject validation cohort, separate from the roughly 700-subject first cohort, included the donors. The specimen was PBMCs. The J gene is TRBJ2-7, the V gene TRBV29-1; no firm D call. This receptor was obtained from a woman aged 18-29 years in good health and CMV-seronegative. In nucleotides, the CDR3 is TGCAGCGTTGAATTGAGTAGCTCCTACGAGCAGTACTTC. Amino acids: CSVELSSSYEQYF.